What follows is one TCR beta chain and its context. Its cognate antigen has yet to be identified. No base-level quality is on record; no much larger clone is a single base apart. The data are from a study of CD8+ T cells in alopecia areata (dated by TCRdb to 2017 to 2018). At the level of the whole study: Treated patients were enrolled in an open-label pilot trial of oral tofacitinib, 5 to 10 mg twice daily, for moderate-to-severe alopecia areata. RNA was extracted with the PAXgene miRNA kit for fixed scalp, the miRNeasy kit for PBMCs, and the RNeasy kit for mouse skin. Biopsies were taken from tofacitinib-treated patients at baseline and at 4 and 24 weeks of treatment, and a later scalp biopsy was taken in several of the tofacitinib-treated patients. In treated patients, disease severity was measured using the SALT score, which gives the percentage of scalp surface area affected. Tofacitinib was given for 6 to 18 months, followed by 6 months of follow-up off drug to assess delayed response and recurrence. Amplification of TCRbeta CDR3 regions was done by immunoSEQ multiplex PCR using 35 Vbeta forward primers and 13 Jbeta reverse primers. High-throughput TCRbeta sequencing was used to examine T cell clonal expansion in alopecia areata in both the C3H/HeJ mouse model and human patients. Clonality in the scalp was compared among normal scalp (n=4), patchy alopecia areata scalp (n=8), and alopecia totalis/universalis scalp (n=8). Scalp tissue and sorted CD4+ and CD8+ peripheral blood T cells from patchy and totalis/universalis alopecia areata patients and from healthy controls were covered by human TCRbeta sequencing.

General study outcomes and caveats: The treated cohort was small, with a single nonresponder, so links between baseline CD8+ expansion and response need larger studies. Compared with mice, TCR sequences shared between patients were less clear, possibly partly because of HLA diversity across the patient population. Resident alphabeta T cells in normal human skin are also sequenced, complicating scalp TCR repertoire analysis, unlike mouse skin dominated by gammadelta T cells. With tofacitinib, both scalp clonality and the number of expanded CD8+ clones among the top 100 scalp clones went down significantly. Compared with normal scalp, lesional scalp, particularly in alopecia totalis/universalis, had higher clonality and more expanded CD8+ clones, which suggests antigenic drive. Many expanded lesional clones persisted in scalp and blood during tofacitinib treatment, which may partly explain relapse after stopping treatment.

The library was built by means of the immunoSEQ multiplex PCR assay. RNA was extracted from all samples and reverse transcribed into cDNA as template for TCR sequencing. SuperScript III was used to make first-strand cDNA, primed with a 2:1 mix of oligo-dT and random hexamers. A synthetic immune receptor repertoire was used to measure amplification bias, and any remaining bias was corrected computationally. As for how the authors treated the data: Raw reads were preprocessed to remove errors, and CDR3 was defined according to IMGT conventions as the region from the conserved cysteine to phenylalanine. Clonality was computed by normalizing Shannon entropy by log2 of the number of productive unique TCRs and subtracting the result from 1. Whether each scalp clone was CD4 or CD8 was inferred by checking scalp TCRbeta sequences against the CD4 and CD8 repertoires from sorted blood. Not all clones reach the TCRdb copy of this immuneACCESS table, which keeps in-frame sequences only. Checked studies attribute under half of the gap to unresolved V genes and leave the rest unexplained. V, J and clone size are taken as reported in that table, and D and trimming were inferred from the DNA itself. The sample has more than 200,000 clones on record, around 43% of them singletons. The top ten clonotypes cover around 3% of the sample.

According to the study, the label for this sample's treatment or condition signals: oral pan-JAK inhibitor, 5-10 mg twice daily. From alopecia areata patients, peripheral blood was collected along with lesional scalp punch biopsies. PBMCs were isolated by density centrifugation and stained for CD3, CD4 and CD8, after which CD4+ and CD8+ T cells were sorted on a FACSAria. The receptor was derived from a human donor with alopecia areata. The sequences come from CD4+ T cells sorted from blood, collected between weeks 36 and 40, from a patient treated with tofacitinib.

The CDR3 amino acid sequence is: CASQGTGGNTDTQYF. The nucleotide sequence is TGTGCCAGCCAGGGGACAGGGGGTAACACAGATACGCAGTATTTT. This sequence uses TRBV2 and TRBJ2-3, and TRBD1 matches 11 of the central bases. Trimmed from V: 8 bases; trimmed from J: 2 bases; junction bases lacking a gene match: 6. The germline V gene provides CDR1 SNHLY and CDR2 FYNNEI. The CDR3 covers 15 residues, taking in both the cysteine and the phenylalanine. Only the CDR3 DNA is retained, 45 bases long and in frame from the first base.